This T cell receptor (beta chain) is drawn from a study of T cell changes during pregnancy in multiple sclerosis. The data were produced by immunoSEQ multiplex PCR, yet TCRdb's version contains in-frame clones alone and is incomplete. The sample yields 25,000 to 35,000 clones, around 87% seen once. In germline, CDR1 is GTSNPN, CDR2 SVGIG (reference sequence). V dropped 3 bases and J dropped 5; count of bases not matched to a gene: 8. The CDR3 is 14 residues long. Material: CD4+ T cells from peripheral blood mononuclear cells, obtained in the third trimester of pregnancy. The rearrangement uses TRBV30 and TRBJ2-5; the match to TRBD2 covers 8 bases. This TCR came from a female donor in good health, enrolled as a control in a pregnancy study. CDR3 loop: CAWRKGTGGETQYF. DNA of the CDR3: TGTGCCTGGAGAAAGGGAACGGGGGGGGAGACCCAGTACTTC.